A single sample gave rise to the 27 T cell receptor beta chains below, sequenced in a study of naive and memory T cell subsets. Ligated cDNA underwent four rounds of PCR with nested alpha and beta constant region primers and SP2. One entry per CDR3 protein, called by TCRdb with MiXCR from the 5' RACE reads. The sample contains 25,000 to 35,000 distinct CDR3 sequences, 16% of which appear only once. The library had UMIs added by 3' ligation of an oligonucleotide to TCR cDNA. The receptor set was obtained from a female donor in good health.

This clonotype was observed a few times. The chain employs TRBV7-9 and TRBJ2-3; 10 nucleotides agree with TRBD2. The CDR3 is 16 amino acids. V shed 5 bases, J shed 3 bases, and the junction held 8 bases outside the gene matches. Germline CDR1 and CDR2: SEHNR and FQNEAQ (reference sequence). The CDR3 sequence: CASSASSGGPTDTQYF. The DNA for the CDR3 is TGTGCCAGCAGCGCAAGTAGCGGGGGGCCGACAGATACGCAGTATTTT.

This clonotype was seen a few times. The rearrangement joins TRBV7-9 to TRBJ2-1; tentative D call: TRBD1 (5 bases). Looked up from germline, CDR1 is SEHNR and CDR2 is FQNEAQ (reference sequence). The CDR3 sequence is 14 residues long. V was shortened by 5 bases and J by 11 bases, with 19 bases between the two germline ends. The CDR3 nucleotides are TGTGCCAGCAGCCCCGCCGACAGCCCAATTAAGCAGTTCTTC. Amino acids: CASSPADSPIKQFF.

The chain combines TRBV20-1 with TRBJ2-5; 10 bases map to TRBD2. Trimming cost V 5 bases and J 1 base; bases outside gene matches: 10. Germline V gives CDR1 DFQATT, CDR2 SNEGSKA (reference sequence). The CDR3 totals 16 residues. The CDR3 sequence: CSAQIYSGGLQETQYF. CDR3 nucleotides: TGCAGTGCTCAGATTTATAGCGGGGGGCTCCAAGAGACCCAGTACTTC.

The sample holds many counts of this clonotype. This chain links TRBV20-1 with TRBJ2-5; 9 positions match TRBD2. Germline V gene sequence: CDR1 DFQATT, CDR2 SNEGSKA (reference sequence). V trimming: 3 bases; J trimming: 1 base; junction bases outside the gene matches: 18. The CDR3 has 19 amino acids. The CDR3 protein is CSASLPRYTAGGRQETQYF. The DNA of the CDR3 is TGCAGTGCTAGCCTACCGAGGTACACAGCGGGGGGCCGCCAAGAGACCCAGTACTTC.

The chain uses TRBV5-1 and TRBJ1-3; D ambiguous. The CDR3 consists of 15 residues. Trimming pared 0 bases from V and 4 bases from J, leaving 11 bases between. Germline V gene data show CDR1 as SGHRS and CDR2 as YFSETQ. The CDR3 sequence is CASSLATASGNTIYF. The CDR3 coding sequence is TGCGCCAGCAGCTTGGCGACGGCGTCCGGAAACACCATATATTTT.

The chain couples TRBV29-1 to TRBJ2-5; D is undetermined. Trimming cost V 6 bases and J 2 bases, with 7 bases left between them. The CDR3 loop spans 11 amino acids. CDR1 is SQVTM and CDR2 is ANQGSEA in the germline V gene. As DNA, the CDR3 is TGCAGCGTAGGGATTCAAGAGACCCAGTACTTC. It translates to CSVGIQETQYF.

This clonotype was found a few times. The V call is TRBV6-1, the J call TRBJ2-7; 9 bases fit TRBD2. This CDR3 contains 14 residues. In germline, CDR1 is MNHNS, CDR2 SASEGT. Trimming cost V 5 bases and J 5 bases; bases outside gene matches: 7. The chain's CDR3 is CASSTSGSGDEQYF. CDR3 nucleotide sequence: TGTGCCAGCAGTACTAGCGGGTCTGGGGACGAGCAGTACTTC.

J is TRBJ2-5 and V is TRBV3-1; possible D gene TRBD2, 5 bases. V was clipped by 0 bases and J by 5 bases, with 19 bases between them. Germline CDR1 is LGHDT and CDR2 is YNNKEL (reference sequence). This CDR3 comprises 17 residues. DNA for the CDR3: TGTGCCAGCAGCCAAGAAATGGAGGCTAGCTGGTTGGAGACCCAGTACTTC. It is translated as CASSQEMEASWLETQYF.

This clonotype was seen many times. The V and J genes are TRBV20-1 and TRBJ2-7; 7 bases align to TRBD1. The CDR3 spans 13 residues. Germline V gene sequence: CDR1 DFQATT, CDR2 SNEGSKA (reference sequence). Trimming at V came to 2 bases and at J to 4 bases, leaving 5 bases not matched to a gene. The DNA of the CDR3 is TGCAGTGCTAGACCCGACAGGGTGTACGAGCAGTACTTC. Its translation is CSARPDRVYEQYF.

CDR3 DNA sequence: TGTGCCATCAGAGAGGGGGCGCACGGCTACACCTTC. Its translation is CAIREGAHGYTF. The V gene is TRBV10-3, the J gene TRBJ1-2, with 7 bases lining up with TRBD1. Germline trimming cut 6 bases from V and 8 bases from J; bases unmatched to any gene: 6. The V gene's germline CDR1 is ENHRY and CDR2 SYGVKD. The CDR3 consists of 12 residues.

This clonotype turned up a few times. CDR3 nucleotide sequence: TGTGCCAGCAGTTTAAGGGGTGACAGGGCCTACAATGAGCAGTTCTTC. Encoded protein: CASSLRGDRAYNEQFF. V gene TRBV12-3 or TRBV12-4 combines with J gene TRBJ2-1; 7 bases fit TRBD1. The CDR3 sequence is 16 residues long. V was pared by 2 bases and J by 2 bases, with 6 bases of the junction left unmatched.

This clonotype has only a few counts. The chain is built from TRBV6-1 and TRBJ1-1; 10 nucleotides align to TRBD1. CDR3 length: 18 amino acids. Unmatched junction bases numbered 13, after V lost 5 bases and J lost 1 base. Germline values: CDR1 MNHNS, CDR2 SASEGT. In nucleotides, the CDR3 is TGTGCCAGCAGTTCCGGGACAGGGGCCTCGATACGGAACACTGAAGCTTTCTTT. Protein product: CASSSGTGASIRNTEAFF.

There are many counts of this clonotype. The chain links TRBV19 to TRBJ2-7; D is unclear. The CDR3 spans 13 residues. Germline-derived CDR1 and CDR2 are LNHDA and SQIVND (reference sequence). The germline V and J ends were trimmed by 5 bases and 3 bases, with 11 bases remaining between them. The CDR3 sequence is CASSPRTVYEQYF. Written as DNA, the CDR3 is TGTGCCAGTAGTCCCCGGACGGTCTACGAGCAGTACTTC.

The chain is built from TRBV10-3 and TRBJ2-1; no definite D call. CDR3 length: 13 amino acids. V was cut by 5 bases and J by 0 bases, with 5 bases left in between. Per the germline V gene, CDR1 is ENHRY and CDR2 is SYGVKD. CDR3 nucleotides: TGTGCCATCAGTTCCGGCTCCTACAATGAGCAGTTCTTC. The encoded protein is CAISSGSYNEQFF.

The rearrangement uses TRBV12-3 or TRBV12-4 and TRBJ2-1; D unresolved. The CDR3 is 12 residues long. With 1 base removed from V and 7 bases from J, the gap between germline ends came to 5 bases. The CDR3 nucleotides are TGTGCCAGCAGTTTAGGCCTGAATGAGCAGTTCTTC. Residues: CASSLGLNEQFF.

This clonotype has just a few counts. CDR3 amino acids: CASRGRQSSSYEQYF. DNA of the CDR3: TGTGCCAGCAGGGGACGGCAGTCGAGCTCCTACGAGCAGTACTTC. The rearrangement joins TRBV12-3 or TRBV12-4 to TRBJ2-7, with D possibly being TRBD1 or TRBD2 (5 bases each). The V and J ends lost 6 bases and 0 bases respectively, with 15 bases between them. This CDR3 contains 15 residues.

This clonotype was picked up a small number of times. This chain links TRBV10-3 with TRBJ2-3, with D possibly matching TRBD2 (6 bases). Trimming took off 11 bases at V and 3 bases at J, with 12 bases between the two ends. CDR1 is ENHRY, CDR2 SYGVKD, per germline. This CDR3 contains 12 residues. CDR3 coding DNA: TGTGCCTACAGTGGGGGGACAGATACGCAGTATTTT. It specifies CAYSGGTDTQYF.

The V call is TRBV27, the J call TRBJ1-2, with D possibly being TRBD1 (6 bases). Germline V gene data show CDR1 as MNHEY and CDR2 as SMNVEV (reference sequence). The CDR3 runs 15 residues. The V end lost 6 bases, the J end lost 4 bases, and 18 bases lay between the germline ends. The CDR3 is CASRGTGNRIYGYTF. In nucleotides, the CDR3 is TGTGCCAGCAGGGGAACAGGGAATCGCATCTATGGCTACACCTTC.

This chain uses TRBV6-1 with TRBJ2-7; D perhaps matches TRBD2 (5 bases). The V end was cut by 7 bases, the J end by 7 bases, with 17 bases between. In germline, CDR1 is MNHNS, CDR2 SASEGT. The length of the CDR3 is 13 residues. The CDR3 here is CASTRTVPGEQYF. CDR3 nucleotide sequence: TGTGCCAGCACCCGGACTGTCCCTGGGGAGCAGTACTTC.

Relative to its sample, this clonotype is medium-sized. The chain employs TRBV29-1 and TRBJ2-5; D remains ambiguous. Germline V gene data show CDR1 as SQVTM and CDR2 as ANQGSEA. V gave up 1 base and J gave up 3 bases, with 6 bases separating them. The CDR3 spans 12 residues. The CDR3 sequence is CSVEGREETQYF. Written as DNA, the CDR3 is TGCAGCGTTGAAGGAAGGGAAGAGACCCAGTACTTC.

The genes are TRBV13 and TRBJ2-5, with D perhaps matching TRBD1 or TRBD2 (6 bases each). The CDR3 runs to 18 residues. Germline V gene data show CDR1 as PRHDT and CDR2 as FYEKMQ (reference sequence). Trimming removed 2 bases from V and 0 bases from J, with 19 bases in between. CDR3 bases: TGTGCCAGCAGCTTATATGGGCCGGGGGCCATGTACCAAGAGACCCAGTACTTC. Translation gives CASSLYGPGAMYQETQYF. Complete variable domain (other parts from reference TRBV13 and TRBJ2-5): AAGVIQSPRHLIKEKRETATLKCYPIPRHDTVYWYQQGPGQDPQFLISFYEKMQSDKGSIPDRFSAQQFSDYHSELNMSSLELGDSALYFCASSLYGPGAMYQETQYFGPGTRLLVL.

The chain couples TRBV24-1 to TRBJ2-1; 9 bases match TRBD1. The CDR3 spans 15 residues. Trimming removed 9 bases from V and 6 bases from J; junction bases left unmatched: 11. CDR1 and CDR2 (germline): KGHDR, SFDVKD. The CDR3 region is CATSSGDRAPNEQFF. CDR3 coding DNA: TGTGCCACCTCCTCCGGGGACAGGGCTCCCAATGAGCAGTTCTTC.

This clonotype ranks as medium-sized. V is TRBV3-1 and J is TRBJ2-1, with 9 bases fitting TRBD2. From germline, CDR1 is LGHDT and CDR2 YNNKEL (reference sequence). This CDR3 has 15 residues. Trimming removed 2 bases from V and 5 bases from J; junction bases left unmatched: 4. As DNA, the CDR3 is TGTGCCAGCAGCCAACTCGCTAGCGGGGACAATGAGCAGTTCTTC. It codes for CASSQLASGDNEQFF.

This clonotype was counted between two and nine times. The V call is TRBV6-1, the J call TRBJ2-3, with 11 bases lining up with TRBD1. The CDR3 loop spans 14 amino acids. The V and J ends lost 8 bases and 5 bases, in that order; junction bases with no gene match: 6. Germline CDR1 and CDR2: MNHNS and SASEGT. CDR3: CASGGTGGEDTQYF. CDR3 in DNA: TGTGCCAGCGGAGGGACAGGGGGGGAAGATACGCAGTATTTT.

This clonotype has a count of ten or more. The CDR3 here is CSARVLPLRTSGGSPPYNEQFF. The CDR3 nucleotides read TGCAGTGCTAGGGTACTCCCTCTTCGAACTAGCGGGGGGTCACCCCCCTACAATGAGCAGTTCTTC. This sequence joins TRBV20-1 and TRBJ2-1, with 12 nucleotides matching TRBD2. CDR1 is DFQATT and CDR2 is SNEGSKA in the germline V gene (reference sequence). After removal of 3 bases from V and 2 bases from J, the junction contained 23 bases not matched to a gene. The CDR3 is 22 residues long.

V usage is TRBV7-9 and J usage is TRBJ1-1; D is perhaps TRBD1 (6 bases). The V gene's germline CDR1 is SEHNR and CDR2 FQNEAQ (reference sequence). V lost 5 bases and J lost 6, with 16 bases in between. The CDR3 totals 14 residues. DNA for the CDR3: TGTGCCAGCAGCCTAACAGGGATGATCGCTGAAGCTTTCTTT. Protein sequence: CASSLTGMIAEAFF. The full variable domain, its missing parts supplied by reference TRBV7-9 and TRBJ1-1, is DTGVSQNPRHKITKRGQNVTFRCDPISEHNRLYWYRQTLGQGPEFLTYFQNEAQLEKSRLLSDRFSAERPKGSFSTLEIQRTEQGDSAMYLCASSLTGMIAEAFFGQGTRLTVV.

CDR3 residues: CASSHTISGGAAGELFF. The CDR3 nucleotides read TGTGCCAGCAGCCACACGATTAGCGGGGGGGCCGCCGGGGAGCTGTTTTTT. The chain carries TRBV3-1 and TRBJ2-2; 11 bases fit TRBD2. Germline V gene sequence: CDR1 LGHDT, CDR2 YNNKEL (reference sequence). V lost 3 bases to trimming and J lost 6 bases; unmatched junction nucleotides: 9. CDR3 size: 17 residues.